Listed below are T cell receptor beta chains from one sample, sequenced in a study of cytomegalovirus exposure and HLA in healthy donors. Sequencing was performed with immunoSEQ multiplex PCR; in TCRdb, only in-frame clones are kept and a portion is missing. The sample has roughly 150,000 clones, approximately 78% seen once. Sequencing used PBMCs. These receptors were taken from a male donor in good health and CMV-seronegative. Each CDR3 is given with its conserved first and last residue. The D gene is left open where the match is weak. Rows may omit the clone size; those that give it use once, few, many or a size class.

j_gene: TRBJ2-2; v_gene: TRBV4-1; abundance: NA; d_gene: NA; CDR3nt: TGCGCCAGCAGCCAAGAAGCTAGTGGTGGCGGGGAGCTGTTTTTT; CDR3aa: CASSQEASGGGELFF
j_gene: TRBJ2-7; v_gene: TRBV29-1; abundance: NA; d_gene: NA; CDR3nt: TGCAGCGTTGGGAGCAGTTCCTACGAGCAGTACTTC; CDR3aa: CSVGSSSYEQYF
j_gene: TRBJ1-1; v_gene: TRBV7-3; abundance: few; d_gene: NA; CDR3nt: TGTGCCAGCAGCCCGAGCCGGGACAACGCTGAAGCTTTCTTT; CDR3aa: CASSPSRDNAEAFF
j_gene: TRBJ1-5; v_gene: TRBV28; abundance: few; d_gene: TRBD1; CDR3nt: TGTGCCAGCAGTACCGGACAGGGGGGATGGCAGCCCCAGCATTTT; CDR3aa: CASSTGQGGWQPQHF
j_gene: TRBJ2-7; v_gene: TRBV9; abundance: NA; d_gene: NA; CDR3nt: TGTGCCAGCAGCGCAAAAGGGAGTCCCGAGCAGTACTTC; CDR3aa: CASSAKGSPEQYF
j_gene: TRBJ2-7; v_gene: TRBV6-1; abundance: NA; d_gene: NA; CDR3nt: TGTGCCAGCAGCAAAGGGGCGGGGGCTTCCTACGAGCAGTACTTC; CDR3aa: CASSKGAGASYEQYF
j_gene: TRBJ2-2; v_gene: TRBV5-1; abundance: NA; d_gene: NA; CDR3nt: TGCGCCAGCAGCCCGTCCCCTGGGGAGCTGTTTTTT; CDR3aa: CASSPSPGELFF
j_gene: TRBJ2-7; v_gene: TRBV19; abundance: NA; d_gene: TRBD2; CDR3nt: TGTGCCAGTAGACTAGCGGGAGCCCTCCACGAGCAGTACTTC; CDR3aa: CASRLAGALHEQYF
j_gene: TRBJ2-7; v_gene: TRBV14; abundance: once; d_gene: TRBD2; CDR3nt: TGTGCCAGCAGCCTCTTTTCTAGCGGGCAATACGAGCAGTACTTC; CDR3aa: CASSLFSSGQYEQYF
j_gene: TRBJ2-7; v_gene: TRBV27; abundance: NA; d_gene: TRBD1; CDR3nt: TGTGCCAGCAGGGGACAGAGCGCCTACGAGCAGTACTTC; CDR3aa: CASRGQSAYEQYF
j_gene: TRBJ2-7; v_gene: TRBV7-9; abundance: NA; d_gene: TRBD2; CDR3nt: TGTGCCAGCAGCTTAAGCGGGAGGTCCTCCTACGAGCAGTACTTC; CDR3aa: CASSLSGRSSYEQYF
j_gene: TRBJ2-5; v_gene: TRBV4-1; abundance: NA; d_gene: NA; CDR3nt: TGCGCCAGCAGCCAAAACTGGGTAGGGGCAGAGACCCAGTACTTC; CDR3aa: CASSQNWVGAETQYF
j_gene: TRBJ2-5; v_gene: TRBV7-3; abundance: NA; d_gene: NA; CDR3nt: TGTGCCAGCAGCTTAAATACCGGAGAGACCCAGTACTTC; CDR3aa: CASSLNTGETQYF
j_gene: TRBJ2-5; v_gene: TRBV29-1; abundance: once; d_gene: NA; CDR3nt: TGCAGCGTGAACAGGGCCGGGGAGACCCAGTACTTC; CDR3aa: CSVNRAGETQYF
j_gene: TRBJ2-7; v_gene: TRBV6-5; abundance: once; d_gene: NA; CDR3nt: TGTGCCAGCAGTTACAACATAGGGGCCTACGAGCAGTACTTC; CDR3aa: CASSYNIGAYEQYF
j_gene: TRBJ2-7; v_gene: TRBV30; abundance: NA; d_gene: NA; CDR3nt: TGTGCCTGGAGATCGACTATCTACGAGCAGTACTTC; CDR3aa: CAWRSTIYEQYF
j_gene: TRBJ1-5; v_gene: TRBV5-6; abundance: few; d_gene: NA; CDR3nt: TGTGCCAGCCACCTTCGTCGCGGGGCCCTTGGCAATCAGCCCCAGCATTTT; CDR3aa: CASHLRRGALGNQPQHF